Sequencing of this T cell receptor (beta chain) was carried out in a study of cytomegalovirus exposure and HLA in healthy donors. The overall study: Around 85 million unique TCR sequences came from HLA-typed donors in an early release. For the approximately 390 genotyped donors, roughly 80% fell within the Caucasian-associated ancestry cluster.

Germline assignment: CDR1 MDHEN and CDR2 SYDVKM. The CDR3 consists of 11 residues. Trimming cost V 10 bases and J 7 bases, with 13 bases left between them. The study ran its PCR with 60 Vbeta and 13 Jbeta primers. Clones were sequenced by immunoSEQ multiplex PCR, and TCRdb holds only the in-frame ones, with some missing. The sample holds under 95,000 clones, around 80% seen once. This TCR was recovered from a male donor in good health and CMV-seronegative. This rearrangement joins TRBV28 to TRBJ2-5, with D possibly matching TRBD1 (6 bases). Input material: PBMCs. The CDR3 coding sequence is TGTGCCACCCAGGGGTATGGGACCCAGTACTTC. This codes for CATQGYGTQYF.